Listed below are T cell receptor beta chains from one sample, sequenced in a study of T cells in Graves' hyperthyroidism and ophthalmopathy. TCRdb re-called the multiplex PCR reads with MiXCR, one entry per CDR3 protein. The table includes a few hundred thousand distinct CDR3 sequences, under 20% detected once. Sequencing was carried out using blood. These receptors came from a woman aged 18-29 years with Graves' hyperthyroidism. Each CDR3 is given without its conserved first and last residue. The order of the fields is V gene, clone size, J gene, CDR3 protein. Clone size, where shown, is once, few, many, or a class for clones that have expanded.

v_call: TRBV7-3; clone_size: many; j_call: TRBJ2-7; cdr3_aa: ASSLLEGAAYEQY
v_call: TRBV14; clone_size: NA; j_call: TRBJ2-5; cdr3_aa: ASSQGLAGIGQETQY
v_call: TRBV12-3/TRBV12-4; clone_size: many; j_call: TRBJ2-7; cdr3_aa: ASTTRGVGSYEQY
v_call: TRBV5-1; clone_size: NA; j_call: TRBJ1-2; cdr3_aa: ASSEFPTGPSPIGYT
v_call: TRBV15; clone_size: many; j_call: TRBJ2-7; cdr3_aa: ATSRTVFSYEQY
v_call: TRBV7-3; clone_size: many; j_call: TRBJ2-7; cdr3_aa: ASSPTPGQYEQY
v_call: TRBV6-5; clone_size: many; j_call: TRBJ1-3; cdr3_aa: ASSYSMAGSDTIY
v_call: TRBV30; clone_size: many; j_call: TRBJ2-7; cdr3_aa: AWSVLQQTYEQY
v_call: TRBV6-4; clone_size: many; j_call: TRBJ1-1; cdr3_aa: ASSVSPGTEAF
v_call: TRBV7-9; clone_size: once; j_call: TRBJ1-2; cdr3_aa: ASSTDVMYGYT
v_call: TRBV12-3/TRBV12-4; clone_size: many; j_call: TRBJ1-2; cdr3_aa: ASSFSAGHGYT
v_call: TRBV27; clone_size: many; j_call: TRBJ1-1; cdr3_aa: ASRQSLTNTEAF
v_call: TRBV6-2/TRBV6-3; clone_size: many; j_call: TRBJ1-5; cdr3_aa: ASSPSGQSNQLQH
v_call: TRBV7-3; clone_size: many; j_call: TRBJ2-5; cdr3_aa: ASSLTFQGGQETQY
v_call: TRBV9; clone_size: many; j_call: TRBJ1-2; cdr3_aa: ASSPRGEDGYT
v_call: TRBV18; clone_size: many; j_call: TRBJ1-2; cdr3_aa: ASSPPLSGSRQYGYT
v_call: TRBV7-2; clone_size: NA; j_call: TRBJ2-7; cdr3_aa: ASSDEDRGQLEQY
v_call: TRBV28; clone_size: NA; j_call: TRBJ1-1; cdr3_aa: ASSHTGEKGMNTEAF
v_call: TRBV20-1; clone_size: many; j_call: TRBJ1-1; cdr3_aa: SASPGSSKTEAF
v_call: TRBV28; clone_size: many; j_call: TRBJ2-5; cdr3_aa: ASSTEAGGRGTQY
v_call: TRBV11-3; clone_size: NA; j_call: TRBJ2-5; cdr3_aa: ASSFSRVETQY
v_call: TRBV20-1; clone_size: many; j_call: TRBJ1-2; cdr3_aa: SAADRDHSSYGYT
v_call: TRBV6-2/TRBV6-3; clone_size: many; j_call: TRBJ1-5; cdr3_aa: ATVNPTGSYQPQH
v_call: TRBV11-2; clone_size: many; j_call: TRBJ2-5; cdr3_aa: ASSSLIETQY
v_call: TRBV24-1; clone_size: many; j_call: TRBJ2-5; cdr3_aa: ATSDLPGSQY
v_call: TRBV10-3; clone_size: many; j_call: TRBJ2-7; cdr3_aa: AISEREQGWPYEQY
v_call: TRBV4-2; clone_size: many; j_call: TRBJ1-2; cdr3_aa: ASSQVQGNGYT
v_call: TRBV5-1; clone_size: many; j_call: TRBJ1-2; cdr3_aa: ASSLELRPNYGYT
v_call: TRBV20-1; clone_size: NA; j_call: TRBJ1-1; cdr3_aa: SARVEGMNTEAF
v_call: TRBV3-1; clone_size: few; j_call: TRBJ1-5; cdr3_aa: ASSQSGDQPQH
v_call: TRBV27; clone_size: NA; j_call: TRBJ1-1; cdr3_aa: ASSLVKDTEAF
v_call: TRBV15; clone_size: many; j_call: TRBJ2-2; cdr3_aa: ATSRERGDITGELF
v_call: TRBV30; clone_size: many; j_call: TRBJ2-7; cdr3_aa: AWSPSGGAYEQY
v_call: TRBV6-2/TRBV6-3; clone_size: NA; j_call: TRBJ2-5; cdr3_aa: ASSLWTSGRGPEGETQY
v_call: TRBV19; clone_size: many; j_call: TRBJ1-2; cdr3_aa: ASSRDRGTNYGYT
v_call: TRBV18; clone_size: many; j_call: TRBJ2-7; cdr3_aa: ASSTGTGAYEQY
v_call: TRBV5-1; clone_size: few; j_call: TRBJ2-7; cdr3_aa: ASSPTGAWTYEQY
v_call: TRBV2; clone_size: many; j_call: TRBJ1-3; cdr3_aa: ASSEFQGSGNTIY
v_call: TRBV28; clone_size: many; j_call: TRBJ2-5; cdr3_aa: ASRGRVSALETQY
v_call: TRBV6-5; clone_size: NA; j_call: TRBJ2-2; cdr3_aa: ASSYGTHQSTGELF
v_call: TRBV6-5; clone_size: many; j_call: TRBJ2-2; cdr3_aa: ASSYGSTGELF
v_call: TRBV24-1; clone_size: few; j_call: TRBJ2-2; cdr3_aa: AATGTTGELF